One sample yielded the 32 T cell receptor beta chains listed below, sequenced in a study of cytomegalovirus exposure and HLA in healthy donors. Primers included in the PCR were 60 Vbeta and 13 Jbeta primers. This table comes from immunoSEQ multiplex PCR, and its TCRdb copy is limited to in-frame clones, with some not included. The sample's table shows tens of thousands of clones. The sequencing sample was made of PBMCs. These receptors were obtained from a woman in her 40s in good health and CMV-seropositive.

CDR3 nucleotide sequence: TGCGCCAGCAGCCAACCCGGGACTTACAATGAGCAGTTCTTC. It is translated as CASSQPGTYNEQFF. The V and J genes are TRBV4-3 and TRBJ2-1, with a possible D match to TRBD2 (6 bases). V was trimmed by 2 bases and J by 4 bases, leaving 9 bases between them. Per the germline V gene, CDR1 is LGHNA and CDR2 is YSLEER. The CDR3 totals 14 residues.

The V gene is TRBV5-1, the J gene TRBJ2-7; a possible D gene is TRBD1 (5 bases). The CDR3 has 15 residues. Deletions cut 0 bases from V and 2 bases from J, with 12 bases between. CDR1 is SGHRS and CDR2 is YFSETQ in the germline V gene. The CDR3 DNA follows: TGCGCCAGCAGCTTGGAAGGGGCTAGGGCCTACGAGCAGTACTTC. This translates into CASSLEGARAYEQYF.

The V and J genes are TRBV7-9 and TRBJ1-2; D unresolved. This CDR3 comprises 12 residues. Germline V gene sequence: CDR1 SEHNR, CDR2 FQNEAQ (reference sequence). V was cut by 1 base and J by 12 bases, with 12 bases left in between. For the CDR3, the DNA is TGTGCCAGCAGCTTAGGAGTCCTGGGCCACACCTTC. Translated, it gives CASSLGVLGHTF.

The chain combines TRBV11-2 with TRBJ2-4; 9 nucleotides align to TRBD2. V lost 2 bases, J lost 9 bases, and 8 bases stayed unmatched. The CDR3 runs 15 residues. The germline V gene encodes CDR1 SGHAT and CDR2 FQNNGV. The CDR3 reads CASSLTSGLGSIQYF. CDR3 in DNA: TGTGCCAGCAGCTTAACTAGCGGGCTTGGGAGCATTCAGTACTTC.

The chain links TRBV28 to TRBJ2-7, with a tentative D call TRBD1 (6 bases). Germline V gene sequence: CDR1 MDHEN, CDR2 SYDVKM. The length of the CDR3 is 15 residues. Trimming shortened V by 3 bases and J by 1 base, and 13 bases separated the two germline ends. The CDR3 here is CASSFPQGDSYEQYF. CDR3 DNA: TGTGCCAGCAGTTTCCCACAGGGTGATTCCTACGAGCAGTACTTC.

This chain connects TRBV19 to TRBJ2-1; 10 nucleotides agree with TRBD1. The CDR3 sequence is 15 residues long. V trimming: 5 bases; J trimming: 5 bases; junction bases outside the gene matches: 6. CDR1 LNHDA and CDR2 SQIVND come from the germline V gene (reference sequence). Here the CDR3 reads CASSQTGQGNNEQFF. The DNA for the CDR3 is TGTGCCAGTAGTCAGACGGGACAGGGGAACAATGAGCAGTTCTTC.

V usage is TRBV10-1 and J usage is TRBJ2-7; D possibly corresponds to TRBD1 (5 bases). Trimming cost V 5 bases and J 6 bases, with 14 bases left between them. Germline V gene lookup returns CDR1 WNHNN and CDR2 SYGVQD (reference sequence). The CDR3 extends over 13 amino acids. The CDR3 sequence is CASSRQSSSEQYF. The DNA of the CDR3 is TGCGCCAGCAGTCGACAGTCCTCGTCCGAGCAGTACTTC.

CDR3: CASSARDRVYEQYF. CDR3 bases: TGTGCCAGCAGCGCCCGGGACAGAGTCTACGAGCAGTACTTC. The V gene is TRBV7-9, the J gene TRBJ2-7, with TRBD1 matching over 7 bases. CDR1 is SEHNR, CDR2 FQNEAQ, per germline (reference sequence). The ends lost 5 bases at V and 3 bases at J; junction bases unmatched: 7. CDR3 size: 14 residues. The full variable domain, its missing parts supplied by reference TRBV7-9 and TRBJ2-7, is DTGVSQNPRHKITKRGQNVTFRCDPISEHNRLYWYRQTLGQGPEFLTYFQNEAQLEKSRLLSDRFSAERPKGSFSTLEIQRTEQGDSAMYLCASSARDRVYEQYFGPGTRLTVT.

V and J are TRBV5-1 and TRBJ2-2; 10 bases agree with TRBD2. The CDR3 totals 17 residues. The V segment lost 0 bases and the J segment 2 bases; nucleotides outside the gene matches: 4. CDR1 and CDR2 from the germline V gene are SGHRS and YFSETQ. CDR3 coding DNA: TGCGCCAGCAGCTTGGCGGTACTAGCGGGAAACACCGGGGAGCTGTTTTTT. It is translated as CASSLAVLAGNTGELFF.

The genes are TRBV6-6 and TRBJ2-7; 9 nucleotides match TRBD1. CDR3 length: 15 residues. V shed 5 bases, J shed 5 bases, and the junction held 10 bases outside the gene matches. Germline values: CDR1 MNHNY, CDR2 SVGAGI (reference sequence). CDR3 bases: TGTGCCAGCAGTCGAATCCGGGACAGGGTAAACGAGCAGTACTTC. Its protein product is CASSRIRDRVNEQYF.

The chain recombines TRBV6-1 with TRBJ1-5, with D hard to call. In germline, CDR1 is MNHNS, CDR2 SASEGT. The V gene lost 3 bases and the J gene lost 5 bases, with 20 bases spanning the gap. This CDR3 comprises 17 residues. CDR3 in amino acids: CASSDGVGWNEDQPQHF. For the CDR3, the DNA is TGTGCCAGCAGTGACGGGGTCGGGTGGAATGAGGATCAGCCCCAGCATTTT.

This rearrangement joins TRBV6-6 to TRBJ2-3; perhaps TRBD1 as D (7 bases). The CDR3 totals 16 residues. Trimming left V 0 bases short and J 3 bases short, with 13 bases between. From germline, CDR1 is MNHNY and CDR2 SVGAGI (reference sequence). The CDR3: CASSYSVTGRTDTQYF. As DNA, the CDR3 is TGTGCCAGCAGTTACTCGGTGACAGGGAGGACAGATACGCAGTATTTT.

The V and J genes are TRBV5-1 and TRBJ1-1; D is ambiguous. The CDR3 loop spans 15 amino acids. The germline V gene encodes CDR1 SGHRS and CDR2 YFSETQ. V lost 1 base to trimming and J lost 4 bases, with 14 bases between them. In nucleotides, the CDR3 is TGCGCCAGCAGCTTGTCCCCGGGGATGAGCACTGAAGCTTTCTTT. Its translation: CASSLSPGMSTEAFF.

The CDR3 loop reads CASSVPGTSEQYF. CDR3 sequence (DNA): TGTGCCAGCAGTGTACCGGGAACGAGCGAGCAGTACTTC. This sequence joins TRBV14 and TRBJ2-7, with D possibly TRBD2 on 5 matching bases. Trimming pared 6 bases from V and 6 bases from J, leaving 15 bases between. CDR1 and CDR2 from the germline V gene are SGHDN and FVKESK. The CDR3 consists of 13 residues.

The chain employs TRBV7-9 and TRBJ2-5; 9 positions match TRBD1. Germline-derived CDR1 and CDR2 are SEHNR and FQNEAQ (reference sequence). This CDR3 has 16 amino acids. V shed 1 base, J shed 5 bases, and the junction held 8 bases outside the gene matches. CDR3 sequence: CASSLGQGQGIETQYF. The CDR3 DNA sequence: TGTGCCAGCAGCTTAGGACAGGGACAGGGTATTGAGACCCAGTACTTC.

This CDR3 is CASSLLLAGLYEQYF. Written as DNA, the CDR3 is TGCGCCAGCAGCCTGCTCCTAGCGGGGCTCTACGAGCAGTACTTC. The chain recombines TRBV4-3 with TRBJ2-5; 9 nucleotides agree with TRBD2. The DNA matches TRBJ2-7 better at its end, which makes the J call doubtful. The CDR3 totals 15 residues. Germline loops: CDR1 LGHNA, CDR2 YSLEER.

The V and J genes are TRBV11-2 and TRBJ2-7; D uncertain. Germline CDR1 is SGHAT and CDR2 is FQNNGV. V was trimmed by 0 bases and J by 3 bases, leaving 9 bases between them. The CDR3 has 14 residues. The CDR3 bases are TGTGCCAGCAGCTTAGATCTCGGAGACTACGAGCAGTACTTC. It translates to CASSLDLGDYEQYF.

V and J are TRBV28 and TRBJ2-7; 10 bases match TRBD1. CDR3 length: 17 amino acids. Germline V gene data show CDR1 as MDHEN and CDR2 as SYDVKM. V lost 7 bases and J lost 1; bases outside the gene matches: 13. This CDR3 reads CASTPTSGQGVSYEQYF. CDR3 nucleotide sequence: TGTGCCAGCACCCCCACGTCCGGACAGGGGGTATCCTACGAGCAGTACTTC.

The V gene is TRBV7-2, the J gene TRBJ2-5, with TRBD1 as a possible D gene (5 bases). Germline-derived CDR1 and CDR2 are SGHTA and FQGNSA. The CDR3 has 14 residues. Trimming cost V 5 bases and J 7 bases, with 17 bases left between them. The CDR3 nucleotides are TGTGCCAGCAGCCCCAGGGTGAATCAATGGACCCAGTACTTC. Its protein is CASSPRVNQWTQYF.

This CDR3 reads CASSAGTSGREQFF. The CDR3 DNA is TGTGCCAGCAGTGCCGGGACTAGCGGGAGGGAGCAGTTCTTC. The genes are TRBV6-1 and TRBJ2-1; 15 nucleotides match TRBD2. The germline gives CDR1 MNHNS, CDR2 SASEGT. CDR3 length: 14 amino acids. V was pared by 4 bases and J by 10 bases, with 2 bases of the junction left unmatched.

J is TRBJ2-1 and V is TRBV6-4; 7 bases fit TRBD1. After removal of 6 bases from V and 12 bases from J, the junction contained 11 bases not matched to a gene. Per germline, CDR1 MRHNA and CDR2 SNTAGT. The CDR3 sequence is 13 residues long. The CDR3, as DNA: TGTGCCAGCAGGACCCACGACAGGGTTTGGCAGTTCTTC. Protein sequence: CASRTHDRVWQFF.

CDR3 coding DNA: TGTGCCAGCAGCCAAGATTCGGTTCAGCCCCAGCATTTT. Residues: CASSQDSVQPQHF. The chain links TRBV4-2 to TRBJ1-5; no reliable D call. Germline CDR1 LGHNA, CDR2 YNFKEQ. The germline V and J ends were trimmed by 0 bases and 6 bases, with 6 bases remaining between them. CDR3 length equals 13 residues.

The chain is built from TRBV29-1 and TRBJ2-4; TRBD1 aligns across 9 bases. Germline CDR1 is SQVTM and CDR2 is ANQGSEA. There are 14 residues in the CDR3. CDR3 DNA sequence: TGCAACAGAAAAATGGGACAGGGATTAGCCATTCAGTACTTC. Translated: CNRKMGQGLAIQYF.

DNA of the CDR3: TGCAGTGTCCCTGTGGATACGCAGTATTTT. Protein sequence: CSVPVDTQYF. The chain recombines TRBV20-1 with TRBJ2-3; no clear D. There are 10 residues in the CDR3. Trimming removed 7 bases from V and 6 bases from J, with 8 bases in between. Germline V lookup: CDR1 DFQATT, CDR2 SNEGSKA (reference sequence).

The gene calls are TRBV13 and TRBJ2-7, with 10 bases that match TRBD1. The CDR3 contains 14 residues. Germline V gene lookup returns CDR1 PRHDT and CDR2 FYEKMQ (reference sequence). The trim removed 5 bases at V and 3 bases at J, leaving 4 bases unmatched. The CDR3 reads CASSPGTGDYEQYF. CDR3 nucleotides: TGTGCCAGCAGCCCCGGGACAGGGGACTACGAGCAGTACTTC.

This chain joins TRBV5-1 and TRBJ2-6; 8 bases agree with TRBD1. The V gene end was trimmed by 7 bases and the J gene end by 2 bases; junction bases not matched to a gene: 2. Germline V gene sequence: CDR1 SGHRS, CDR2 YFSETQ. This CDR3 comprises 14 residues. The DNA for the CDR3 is TGCGCCAGCGAACAGGGGGCTGGGGCCAACGTCCTGACTTTC. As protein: CASEQGAGANVLTF.

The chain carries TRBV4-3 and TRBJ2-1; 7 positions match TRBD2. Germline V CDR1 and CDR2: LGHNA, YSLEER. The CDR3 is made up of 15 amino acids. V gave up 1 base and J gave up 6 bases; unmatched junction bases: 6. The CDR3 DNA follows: TGCGCCAGCAGCCAAGGGGCGGGAGTGGGCAATGAGCAGTTCTTC. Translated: CASSQGAGVGNEQFF.

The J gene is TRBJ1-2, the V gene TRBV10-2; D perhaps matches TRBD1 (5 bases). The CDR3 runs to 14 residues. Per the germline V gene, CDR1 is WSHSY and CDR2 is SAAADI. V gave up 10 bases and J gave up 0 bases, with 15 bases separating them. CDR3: CATQTTGSNYGYTF. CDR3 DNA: TGCGCCACCCAAACTACAGGATCTAACTATGGCTACACCTTC.

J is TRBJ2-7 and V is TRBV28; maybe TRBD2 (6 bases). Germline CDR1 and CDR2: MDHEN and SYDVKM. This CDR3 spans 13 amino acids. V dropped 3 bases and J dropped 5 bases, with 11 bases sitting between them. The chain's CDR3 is CASSFRGNDEQYF. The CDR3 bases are TGTGCCAGCAGTTTTCGGGGGAACGACGAGCAGTACTTC.

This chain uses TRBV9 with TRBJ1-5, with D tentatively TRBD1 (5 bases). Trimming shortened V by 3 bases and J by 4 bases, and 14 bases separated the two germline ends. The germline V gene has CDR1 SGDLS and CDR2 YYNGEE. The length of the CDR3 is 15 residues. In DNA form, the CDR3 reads TGTGCCAGCAGCGCCGGACCAGGGCGGAATCAGCCCCAGCATTTT. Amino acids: CASSAGPGRNQPQHF.

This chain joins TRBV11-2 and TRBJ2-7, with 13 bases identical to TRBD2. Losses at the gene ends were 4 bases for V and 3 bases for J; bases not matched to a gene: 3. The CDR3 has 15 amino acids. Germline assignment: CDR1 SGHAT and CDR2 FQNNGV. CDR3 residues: CASSSRTSGGYEQYF. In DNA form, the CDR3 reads TGTGCCAGCAGCTCGAGGACTAGCGGGGGCTACGAGCAGTACTTC.

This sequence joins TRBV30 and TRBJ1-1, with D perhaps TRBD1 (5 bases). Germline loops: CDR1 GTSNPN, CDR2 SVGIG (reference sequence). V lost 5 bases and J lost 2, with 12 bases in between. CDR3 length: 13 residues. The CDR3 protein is CAWCRGANTEAFF. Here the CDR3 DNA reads TGTGCCTGGTGTAGGGGTGCCAACACTGAAGCTTTCTTT.